These 21 T cell receptor beta chains were sequenced from one sample in a study of ipilimumab plus nivolumab after autologous stem cell transplantation. The protocol was immunoSEQ multiplex PCR, while the TCRdb copy is restricted to in-frame clones and leaves out a portion. The sample has fewer than 30,000 clones, about 86% seen once; the top ten hold around 5.2%. This material consisted of PBMCs, taken in a trial of ipilimumab plus nivolumab as post-transplant consolidation. Source of these receptors: a male donor with diffuse large B-cell lymphoma.

The V gene is TRBV5-1, the J gene TRBJ2-5; D ambiguous. Germline V lookup: CDR1 SGHRS, CDR2 YFSETQ. Trimming stripped 0 bases from V and 5 bases from J, with 17 bases between. This CDR3 is built from 16 residues. CDR3 nucleotide sequence: TGCGCCAGCAGCTTGGCTGCCTCGATAGTTATGGAGACCCAGTACTTC. Protein product: CASSLAASIVMETQYF.

The chain links TRBV7-9 to TRBJ2-5; perhaps TRBD1 as D (6 bases). The DNA end is a closer match to TRBJ2-7, so the J assignment may be wrong. Germline assignment: CDR1 SEHNR and CDR2 FQNEAQ (reference sequence). The CDR3 totals 14 residues. DNA for the CDR3: TGTGCCAGCAGCTCACCAGGGGATTTTCGCGAGCAGTACTTC. This gives the protein CASSSPGDFREQYF.

This clone was detected once. V is TRBV6-1 and J is TRBJ2-2, with D hard to call. The CDR3 has 16 residues. Trimming removed 2 bases at V and 3 bases at J, with 13 bases between. Germline V gene data show CDR1 as MNHNS and CDR2 as SASEGT. CDR3 sequence reads: CASSEMTVVDTGELFF. The CDR3 region has the DNA TGTGCCAGCAGTGAAATGACCGTCGTTGACACCGGGGAGCTGTTTTTT.

The chain joins TRBV11-2 to TRBJ1-1; D perhaps matches TRBD1 (5 bases). CDR1 and CDR2 from the germline V gene are SGHAT and FQNNGV. The V end was cut by 3 bases, the J end by 1 base, with 12 bases between. This CDR3 is built from 15 residues. The CDR3: CASSFQGGSNTEAFF. Written as DNA, the CDR3 is TGTGCCAGCAGCTTCCAGGGTGGTTCGAACACTGAAGCTTTCTTT.

CDR3 sequence: CASSAGPTPETQYF. DNA for the CDR3: TGTGCCAGCAGCGCCGGGCCTACCCCAGAGACCCAGTACTTC. The genes are TRBV4-2 and TRBJ2-5; the D is unclear. This CDR3 region has 14 residues. Germline assignment: CDR1 LGHNA and CDR2 YNFKEQ. With 5 bases removed from V and 4 bases from J, the gap between germline ends came to 14 bases.

The rearrangement joins TRBV6-1 to TRBJ1-1; no definite D call. The CDR3 is 12 amino acids. V was trimmed by 5 bases and J by 6 bases, leaving 10 bases between them. The germline V gene encodes CDR1 MNHNS and CDR2 SASEGT. The CDR3 DNA follows: TGTGCCAGCAGTCCTCCATCCTCTGAAGCTTTCTTT. Encoded protein: CASSPPSSEAFF.

The genes are TRBV21-1 and TRBJ2-7. TRBV21-1 is tagged as a pseudogene. The CDR3 is 10 amino acids. CDR3 DNA: TGTGCCAGCAGCAAAGGGAAGCAGTACTTC. Translating it yields CASSKGKQYF.

The chain links TRBV6-4 to TRBJ2-3; perhaps D is TRBD1 or TRBD2 (6 bases each). The CDR3 length is 15 residues. V shed 0 bases and J shed 6 bases, with 13 bases lying between them. From germline, CDR1 is MRHNA and CDR2 SNTAGT. This CDR3 is CASSDSEGGRDTQYF. The CDR3 DNA reads TGTGCCAGCAGTGACTCCGAAGGGGGGCGGGATACGCAGTATTTT.

The chain has TRBV4-2 and TRBJ1-1; 7 bases match TRBD1. The CDR3 length is 14 residues. V trimming: 6 bases; J trimming: 5 bases; junction bases outside the gene matches: 9. The germline V gene has CDR1 LGHNA and CDR2 YNFKEQ. CDR3 DNA: TGTGCCAGCAGGGGTACAGGACAGGAAACTGAAGCTTTCTTT. Its protein product is CASRGTGQETEAFF.

The J gene is TRBJ1-6, the V gene TRBV7-2; no definite D call. Germline CDR1 is SGHTA and CDR2 is FQGNSA. The CDR3 runs 15 residues. Trimming cost V 1 base and J 14 bases, with 18 bases left between them. The CDR3 nucleotides are TGTGCCAGCAGCTTAGACCCCCTCGACATAAGGGCCCTCCACTTT. It is translated as CASSLDPLDIRALHF.

This clone was detected only once. The genes are TRBV7-3 and TRBJ2-2, with 12 bases identical to TRBD2. There are 16 residues in the CDR3. CDR1 is SGHTA, CDR2 FQGTGA, per germline. Trimming cost V 5 bases and J 6 bases; bases outside gene matches: 7. The CDR3, as DNA: TGTGCCAGCAGCCCCCGTCCTAGCGGGGGGGCCGGGGAGCTGTTTTTT. Translating it yields CASSPRPSGGAGELFF.

Remarks on this clone: Sequence at one end of the junction differs from germline and may be a read error. The J gene is TRBJ1-4, the V gene TRBV6-1; D gene unclear. This CDR3 is built from 11 residues. Germline V gene sequence: CDR1 MNHNS, CDR2 SASEGT. The CDR3 coding sequence is TGTACCAGCAGTGAAATCAAAAAACTGTTTTTT. Translated: CTSSEIKKLFF.

The chain combines TRBV10-3 with TRBJ2-3; 8 nucleotides match TRBD2. The germline CDR1 and CDR2 sequences are ENHRY and SYGVKD. The CDR3 runs 15 residues. J lost 2 bases, V lost 5 bases, and 6 bases had no gene match. This CDR3 is CAISKAGGHTDTQYF. DNA for the CDR3: TGTGCCATCAGTAAGGCGGGGGGTCACACAGATACGCAGTATTTT.

V gene TRBV11-3 combines with J gene TRBJ2-2; D not certain. The germline V and J ends were trimmed by 4 bases and 6 bases, with 6 bases remaining between them. The CDR3 spans 12 residues. CDR1 and CDR2 (germline): SGHNT, YENEEA. CDR3 sequence: CASSSVPGELFF. The DNA of the CDR3 is TGTGCCAGCAGCTCCGTACCCGGGGAGCTGTTTTTT.

In this sample, this clone turned up once. This chain uses TRBV19 with TRBJ1-5, with TRBD1 matching over 10 bases. V shed 7 bases and J 0 bases; nucleotides not matched to a gene: 9. Germline values: CDR1 LNHDA, CDR2 SQIVND (reference sequence). The CDR3 contains 17 residues. The CDR3 spells CASTGTGARYSNQPQHF. CDR3 coding DNA: TGTGCCAGTACCGGGACAGGGGCCAGGTATAGCAATCAGCCCCAGCATTTT.

In its sample, this clone was seen once. The J gene is TRBJ1-6, the V gene TRBV6-1; D remains unclear. In germline, CDR1 is MNHNS, CDR2 SASEGT. CDR3 length equals 14 residues. The ends were cut back, 4 bases at V and 6 bases at J, with 10 bases in the middle. DNA for the CDR3: TGTGCCAGCAGTGCCCGGGTGTCTAATTCACCCCTCCACTTT. Its translation is CASSARVSNSPLHF.

The CDR3: CASSDLTGKGTDTQYF. In nucleotides, the CDR3 is TGTGCCAGCAGCGACCTGACAGGGAAAGGCACAGATACGCAGTATTTT. J is TRBJ2-3 and V is TRBV2; the match to TRBD1 covers 7 bases. This CDR3 is 16 amino acids long. Looked up from germline, CDR1 is SNHLY and CDR2 is FYNNEI. J was trimmed by 1 base and V by 6 bases; bases with no gene match: 10.

Worth noting for this clone: The conserved phenylalanine or tryptophan is not found at the CDR3 terminus, so this likely reflects a read error. Because the CDR3's place on the DNA is in doubt, the DNA is left out and the CDR3 is given as listed by TCRdb. V is TRBV7-9 and J is TRBJ2-3; the table's D call of TRBD2 was not tested on the DNA. With termini counted, the CDR3 has 13 amino acids. Germline V gene sequence: CDR1 SEHNR, CDR2 FQNEAQ (reference sequence). The CDR3 protein is CASSFIAGEHYRI.

The CDR3: CASSQPGTLNSPLHF. In nucleotides, the CDR3 is TGTGCCAGCAGCCAGCCCGGGACGCTTAATTCACCCCTCCACTTT. The chain carries TRBV6-6 and TRBJ1-6; perhaps TRBD1 as D (5 bases). Germline V gene data show CDR1 as MNHNY and CDR2 as SVGAGI (reference sequence). V shed 6 bases and J shed 6 bases, with 15 bases lying between them. The CDR3 runs to 15 residues.

This rearrangement joins TRBV6-5 to TRBJ2-7; 9 bases are a match to TRBD2. Unmatched junction bases numbered 13, after V lost 10 bases and J lost 3 bases. The CDR3 spans 15 residues. Germline assignment: CDR1 MNHEY and CDR2 SVGAGI. DNA for the CDR3: TGTGCCAAGACCTACCGTGGTAGCGGGGGCTACGAGCAGTACTTC. This codes for CAKTYRGSGGYEQYF.

This rearrangement joins TRBV10-2 to TRBJ1-1, with D unresolved. With 0 bases removed from V and 6 bases from J, the gap between germline ends came to 11 bases. Germline-derived CDR1 and CDR2 are WSHSY and SAAADI. The CDR3 length is 14 residues. The CDR3 DNA is TGCGCCAGCAGTGAGTCGAAACCCAATCCTGAAGCTTTCTTT. Protein: CASSESKPNPEAFF.